The 9 T cell receptor beta chains listed next were all sequenced from one sample in a study of blood T cell repertoires in COVID-19. Clones were sequenced by immunoSEQ multiplex PCR, and TCRdb holds only the in-frame ones, with some missing. The repertoire includes roughly 410,000 clones, approximately 89% of them detected once, and about 2.3% sits in the top ten. Specimen: peripheral blood. Every receptor here comes from a woman in her sixties or seventies with COVID-19, enrolled during active disease.

The V gene is TRBV4-1, the J gene TRBJ2-1, with D perhaps matching TRBD2 (5 bases). Germline V gene lookup returns CDR1 MGHRA and CDR2 YSYEKL. This CDR3 region has 17 residues. V was cut by 0 bases and J by 3 bases, with 15 bases left in between. CDR3 region: CASSQDFPGGVYNEQFF. The CDR3 nucleotides read TGCGCCAGCAGCCAAGACTTCCCAGGAGGAGTCTACAATGAGCAGTTCTTC.

Written as DNA, the CDR3 is TGCAGCGTTGAGGACAGGGCGAACACCGGGGAGCTGTTTTTT. As protein: CSVEDRANTGELFF. The rearrangement uses TRBV29-1 and TRBJ2-2; 8 nucleotides match TRBD1. CDR3 length: 14 residues. The trim removed 3 bases at V and 0 bases at J, leaving 0 bases unmatched. Germline CDR1 and CDR2: SQVTM and ANQGSEA.

This sequence joins TRBV29-1 and TRBJ1-2; TRBD1 matches 7 bases. Germline CDR1 and CDR2: SQVTM and ANQGSEA. The CDR3 extends over 15 amino acids. Trimming took 3 bases from V and 2 from J; bases not matched to a gene: 9. The CDR3 DNA reads TGCAGCGTTGATCGTGACAGGGTTTCGAACTATGGCTACACCTTC. Its protein is CSVDRDRVSNYGYTF.

In this sample, this clone turned up once. This sequence joins TRBV3-1 (or the pseudogene TRBV3-2) and TRBJ1-5; no clear D gene. Germline CDR1 reads LGHDT; CDR2 reads YNNKEL (reference sequence). Deletions cut 1 base from V and 3 bases from J, with 4 bases between. The CDR3 is 13 residues long. CDR3 sequence: CASSQVLNQPQHF. CDR3 nucleotide sequence: TGTGCCAGCAGCCAAGTCCTCAATCAGCCCCAGCATTTT.

The rearrangement links TRBV27 to TRBJ1-6, with D possibly matching TRBD1 (6 bases). Between the trimmed V and J ends, which lost 4 bases and 0 bases, there was a span of 13 bases. Germline V gene lookup returns CDR1 MNHEY and CDR2 SMNVEV (reference sequence). The CDR3 is 17 residues long. The CDR3 loop is CASSYRVLSSYNSPLHF. CDR3 DNA sequence: TGTGCCAGCAGTTACAGGGTTTTAAGCTCCTATAATTCACCCCTCCACTTT.

The genes are TRBV5-1 and TRBJ1-1, with TRBD1 identical over 8 bases. Germline V gene data show CDR1 as SGHRS and CDR2 as YFSETQ. CDR3 size: 18 residues. The ends lost 4 bases at V and 1 base at J; junction bases unmatched: 15. The CDR3 protein is CASSQDRGGYDENTEAFF. In DNA, the CDR3 is TGCGCCAGCAGCCAAGACAGGGGTGGATATGACGAGAACACTGAAGCTTTCTTT. Full variable domain (missing parts from reference TRBV5-1 and TRBJ1-1): KAGVTQTPRYLIKTRGQQVTLSCSPISGHRSVSWYQQTPGQGLQFLFEYFSETQRNKGNFPGRFSGRQFSNSRSEMNVSTLELGDSALYLCASSQDRGGYDENTEAFFGQGTRLTVV.

The rearrangement joins TRBV7-2 to TRBJ2-3, with 8 bases aligning to TRBD2. The V gene's germline CDR1 is SGHTA and CDR2 FQGNSA. CDR3 length: 14 residues. V was pared by 1 base and J by 7 bases, with 4 bases of the junction left unmatched. CDR3 loop: CASSLGTSSHTQYF. The CDR3, as DNA: TGTGCCAGCAGCTTAGGGACTAGCAGTCATACGCAGTATTTT.

The rearrangement joins TRBV6-6 to TRBJ2-1, with 14 positions matching TRBD2. CDR3 length equals 16 residues. V gave up 5 bases and J gave up 0 bases; unmatched junction bases: 0. CDR1 is MNHNY, CDR2 SVGAGI, per germline (reference sequence). The CDR3 here is CASSGTSGGSYNEQFF. CDR3 DNA sequence: TGTGCCAGCAGTGGGACTAGCGGGGGCTCCTACAATGAGCAGTTCTTC.

The gene calls are TRBV27 and TRBJ1-2; no reliable D call. Per germline, CDR1 MNHEY and CDR2 SMNVEV (reference sequence). The CDR3 loop spans 15 amino acids. Trimming removed 5 bases from V and 8 bases from J, with 21 bases in between. CDR3 bases: TGTGCCAGCAGTCCCCGGGTGCCCGTACCGGGAGGCTACACCTTC. It is translated as CASSPRVPVPGGYTF.